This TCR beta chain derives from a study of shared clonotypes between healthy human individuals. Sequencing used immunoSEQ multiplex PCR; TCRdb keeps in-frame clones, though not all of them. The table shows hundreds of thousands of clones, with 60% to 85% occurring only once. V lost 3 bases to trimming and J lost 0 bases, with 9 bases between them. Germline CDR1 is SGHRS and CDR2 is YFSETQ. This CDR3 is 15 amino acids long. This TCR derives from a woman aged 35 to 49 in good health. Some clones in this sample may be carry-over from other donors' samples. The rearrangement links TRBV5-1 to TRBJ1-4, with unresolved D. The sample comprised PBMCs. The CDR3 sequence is CASSSGPATNEKLFF. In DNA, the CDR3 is TGCGCCAGCAGCTCGGGCCCAGCAACTAATGAAAAACTGTTTTTT.